The rows below give T cell receptor beta chains drawn from one sample of a study of regulatory T cells in long-lasting Graves disease. One entry per CDR3 protein results from TCRdb running MiXCR on the multiplex PCR reads. The data contain about 540,000 distinct CDR3 sequences, 13% of them singletons. This sample was shared with a second study, whose subject was T cells in Graves' hyperthyroidism and ophthalmopathy.

This specimen consisted of peripheral blood mononuclear cells (PBMCs), obtained at new diagnosis, from a patient treated with antithyroid drugs. The receptor set was obtained from a man aged 30 to 39 with Graves disease. The CDR3 runs from the conserved cysteine through the conserved F or W. D genes are given only for firm matches. Clone size is given for some rows only: seen once, a few or many times, or a class if the clone is expanded.

clone_size	j_call	d_call	v_call	cdr3_nt	cdr3_aa
-	TRBJ1-1	-	TRBV29-1	TGCAGCGCGGAATCGTGGGCTTTCTTT	CSAESWAFF
-	TRBJ2-7	-	TRBV10-3	TGTGCCATCAGTGAGTCAGCAGGGACCGACTACGAGCAGTACTTC	CAISESAGTDYEQYF
-	TRBJ2-7	-	TRBV29-1	TGCAGCGTTGGAGGGCAGCCTCTAAACTACGAGCAGTACTTC	CSVGGQPLNYEQYF
many	TRBJ1-1	-	TRBV2	TGTGCCAGCAGCTCAAGAGGGGGGGGGGCCCAGGCTTTCTTT	CASSSRGGGAQAFF
-	TRBJ2-2	-	TRBV24-1	TGTGCCACCAGTGACCGGGGCTGGGACACCGGGGAGCTGTTTTTT	CATSDRGWDTGELFF
many	TRBJ1-2	TRBD1	TRBV30	TGTGCCTGGAGTCCCGACAGGGCGGCTGGCTACACCTTC	CAWSPDRAAGYTF
-	TRBJ2-2	-	TRBV3-1	TGTGCCAGCAGCCAAGATCTGGGGGGAGATGTTAACACCGGGGAGCTGTTTTTT	CASSQDLGGDVNTGELFF
few	TRBJ1-1	-	TRBV18	TGTGCCAGCTCGTTAACGCCGGGACCCCGGGACACTGAAGCTTTCTTT	CASSLTPGPRDTEAFF
many	TRBJ2-1	-	TRBV2	TGTGCCAGCAGTGAGCCGCCAACTAACAATGAGCAGTTCTTC	CASSEPPTNNEQFF
-	TRBJ2-3	TRBD2	TRBV20-1	TGCAGTGCTAGAGCGGCCCTAGCGGGAGACACAGATACGCAGTATTTT	CSARAALAGDTDTQYF
many	TRBJ1-2	-	TRBV27	TGTGCCAGCAGTGTCAGGGTCAGGGGCCCTCACTATGGCTACACCTTC	CASSVRVRGPHYGYTF
many	TRBJ1-6	-	TRBV27	TGTGCCAGCAGTAGAGGATGGGATTCACCCCTCCACTTT	CASSRGWDSPLHF
few	TRBJ1-1	TRBD1	TRBV7-9	TGTGCCAGCAGCTTTGACAGGGTTAGAAGGACTGAAGCTTTCTTT	CASSFDRVRRTEAFF
many	TRBJ2-1	TRBD2	TRBV20-1	TGCAGTGCTAGTTCCTCCGGCGGGAGGGCCGCGAATGAGCAGTTCTTC	CSASSSGGRAANEQFF
many	TRBJ2-7	-	TRBV11-2	TGTGCCAGCAGCTTCCGCCTCTACGAGCAGTACTTC	CASSFRLYEQYF
many	TRBJ1-2	-	TRBV3-1	TGTGCCAGCAGCCAAGCTTTCGACGGGCTCGCCCATGGCTACACCTTC	CASSQAFDGLAHGYTF
-	TRBJ1-3	-	TRBV9	TGTGCCAGCAGCACCCGCCCCGGAGGGGACACCATATATTTT	CASSTRPGGDTIYF
-	TRBJ1-1	-	TRBV28	TGTGCCAGCAGCGGGCGGGAGGTTTGGGAGGTTGGAGCTTTCTTT	CASSGREVWEVGAFF
many	TRBJ2-1	-	TRBV2	TGTGCCAGCAGCTCTGGCAGGGATGAGCAGTTCTTC	CASSSGRDEQFF
many	TRBJ1-5	TRBD1	TRBV6-1	TGTGCCAGCAGGGGACAGGGGGCCTATAGCAATCAGCCCCAGCATTTT	CASRGQGAYSNQPQHF
-	TRBJ1-2	-	TRBV20-1	TGCAGTGCTAGCTACCGGGCCCTTGACGGCTACACCTTC	CSASYRALDGYTF
many	TRBJ1-4	TRBD1	TRBV7-9	TGTGCCAGCAGGTCGGACAGGCTTAATGAAAAACTGTTTTTT	CASRSDRLNEKLFF
-	TRBJ2-7	TRBD2	TRBV6-1	TGTGCCAGCAGTACTCAGCGGGGGTTCTACGAGCAGTACTTC	CASSTQRGFYEQYF
many	TRBJ2-3	TRBD2	TRBV6-2/TRBV6-3	TGTGCCAGCAGTTACAGCGGGAGGGGGGTGGGGACGCAGTATTTT	CASSYSGRGVGTQYF
-	TRBJ2-1	TRBD2	TRBV2	TGTGCCAGCCGACGGGAGGGGACATATTTCTTC	CASRREGTYFF
-	TRBJ2-1	-	TRBV10-2	TGCGCCACCTCTCTCCAGCAGTTCTTC	CATSLQQFF
many	TRBJ2-3	-	TRBV11-2	TGTGCCAGCAGCGGTCGCCGGGACTATACGCAGTATTTT	CASSGRRDYTQYF
many	TRBJ2-7	TRBD2	TRBV7-8	TGTGCCAGCAGCTTAGGCCTAGCGGTAGGGCAGGAGCAGTACTTC	CASSLGLAVGQEQYF